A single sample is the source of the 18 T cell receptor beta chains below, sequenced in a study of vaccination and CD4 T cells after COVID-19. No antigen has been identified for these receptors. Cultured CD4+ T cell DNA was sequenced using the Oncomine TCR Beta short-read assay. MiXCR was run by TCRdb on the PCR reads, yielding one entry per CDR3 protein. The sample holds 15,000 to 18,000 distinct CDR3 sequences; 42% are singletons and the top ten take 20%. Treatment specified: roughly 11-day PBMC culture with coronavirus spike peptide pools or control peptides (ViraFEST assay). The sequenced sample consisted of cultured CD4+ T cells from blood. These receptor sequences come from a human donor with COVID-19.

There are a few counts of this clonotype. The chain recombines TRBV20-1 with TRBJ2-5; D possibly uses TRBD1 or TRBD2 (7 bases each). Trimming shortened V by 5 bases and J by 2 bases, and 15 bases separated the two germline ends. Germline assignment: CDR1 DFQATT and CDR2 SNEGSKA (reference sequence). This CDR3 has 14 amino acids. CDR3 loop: CSAGRGGTQETQYF. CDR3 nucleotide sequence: TGCAGTGCTGGCAGGGGGGGTACACAAGAGACCCAGTACTTC.

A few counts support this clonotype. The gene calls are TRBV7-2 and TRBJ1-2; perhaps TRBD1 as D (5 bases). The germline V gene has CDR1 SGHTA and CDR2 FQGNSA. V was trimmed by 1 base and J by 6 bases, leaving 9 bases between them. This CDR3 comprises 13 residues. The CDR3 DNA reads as TGTGCCAGCAGCTTAGAGAGGGGAAATGGCTACACCTTC. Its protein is CASSLERGNGYTF.

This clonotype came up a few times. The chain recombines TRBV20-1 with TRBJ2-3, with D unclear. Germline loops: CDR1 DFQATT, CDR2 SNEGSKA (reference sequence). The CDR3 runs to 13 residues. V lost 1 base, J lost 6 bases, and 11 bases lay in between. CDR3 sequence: CSARVGRADTQYF. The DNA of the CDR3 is TGCAGTGCTAGAGTGGGTAGAGCGGATACGCAGTATTTT.

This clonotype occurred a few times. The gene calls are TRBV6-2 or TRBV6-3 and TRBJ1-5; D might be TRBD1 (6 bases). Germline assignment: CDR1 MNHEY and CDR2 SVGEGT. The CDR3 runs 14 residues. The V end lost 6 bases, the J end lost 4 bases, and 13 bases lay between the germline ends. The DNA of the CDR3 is TGTGCCAGCAGCCGAGGACAGCCAAATCAGCCCCAGCATTTT. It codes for CASSRGQPNQPQHF.

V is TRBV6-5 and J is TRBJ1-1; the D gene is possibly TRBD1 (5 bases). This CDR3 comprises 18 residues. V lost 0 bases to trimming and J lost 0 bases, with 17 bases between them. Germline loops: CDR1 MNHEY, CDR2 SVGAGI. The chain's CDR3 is CASSYSGSRDSLNTEAFF. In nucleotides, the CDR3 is TGTGCCAGCAGTTACTCCGGGAGTAGGGACTCTCTGAACACTGAAGCTTTCTTT.

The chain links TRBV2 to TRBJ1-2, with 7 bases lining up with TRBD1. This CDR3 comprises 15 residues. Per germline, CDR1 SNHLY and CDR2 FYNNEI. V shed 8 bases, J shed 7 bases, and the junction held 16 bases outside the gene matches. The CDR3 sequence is CASLVPGTVTSGYTF. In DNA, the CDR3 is TGTGCCAGCCTCGTACCCGGGACAGTAACTAGTGGCTACACCTTC.

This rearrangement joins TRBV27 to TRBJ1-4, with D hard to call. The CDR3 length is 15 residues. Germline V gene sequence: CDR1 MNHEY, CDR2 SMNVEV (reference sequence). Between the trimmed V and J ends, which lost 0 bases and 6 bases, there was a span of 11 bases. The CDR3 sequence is CASSLSGSSYEKLFF. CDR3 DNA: TGTGCCAGCAGTTTATCGGGCAGCTCCTATGAAAAACTGTTTTTT.

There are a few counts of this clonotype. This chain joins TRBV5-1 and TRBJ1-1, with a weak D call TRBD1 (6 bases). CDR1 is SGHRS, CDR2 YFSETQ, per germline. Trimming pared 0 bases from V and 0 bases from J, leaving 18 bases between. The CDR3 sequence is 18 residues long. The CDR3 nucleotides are TGCGCCAGCAGCTTGGGAGGGGGGGTAGCCTTCATGAACACTGAAGCTTTCTTT. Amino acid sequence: CASSLGGGVAFMNTEAFF.

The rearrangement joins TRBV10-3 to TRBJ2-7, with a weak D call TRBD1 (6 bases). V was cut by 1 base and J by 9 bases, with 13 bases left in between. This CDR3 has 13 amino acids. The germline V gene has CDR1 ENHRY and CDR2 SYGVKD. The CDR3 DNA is TGTGCCATCAGTGAGTTAACAGGGAATGGGCAGTACTTC. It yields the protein CAISELTGNGQYF.

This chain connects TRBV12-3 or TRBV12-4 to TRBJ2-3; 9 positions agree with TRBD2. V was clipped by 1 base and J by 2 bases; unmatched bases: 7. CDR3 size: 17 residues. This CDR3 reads CASSLGVRLAATDTQYF. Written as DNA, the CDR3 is TGTGCCAGCAGTTTAGGGGTACGACTAGCGGCCACAGATACGCAGTATTTT.

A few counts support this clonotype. The CDR3 region has the DNA TGCAGTGCTAGCCAACAGGGGCGGATTAGCAATCAGCCCCAGCATTTT. Protein sequence: CSASQQGRISNQPQHF. The V and J genes are TRBV20-1 and TRBJ1-5; 7 bases fit TRBD1. Unmatched junction bases numbered 8, after V lost 3 bases and J lost 0 bases. This CDR3 spans 16 amino acids. Looked up from germline, CDR1 is DFQATT and CDR2 is SNEGSKA (reference sequence).

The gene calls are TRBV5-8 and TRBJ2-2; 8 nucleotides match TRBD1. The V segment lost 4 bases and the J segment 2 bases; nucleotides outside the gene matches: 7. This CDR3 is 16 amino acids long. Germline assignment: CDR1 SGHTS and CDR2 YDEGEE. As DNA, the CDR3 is TGTGCCAGCAGCGGACAGGGTTGGCAAAACACCGGGGAGCTGTTTTTT. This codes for CASSGQGWQNTGELFF. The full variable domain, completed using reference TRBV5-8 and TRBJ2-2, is EAGVTQSPTHLIKTRGQQATLRCSPISGHTSVYWYQQALGLGLQFLLWYDEGEERNRGNFPPRFSGRQFPNYSSELNVNALELEDSALYLCASSGQGWQNTGELFFGEGSRLTVL.

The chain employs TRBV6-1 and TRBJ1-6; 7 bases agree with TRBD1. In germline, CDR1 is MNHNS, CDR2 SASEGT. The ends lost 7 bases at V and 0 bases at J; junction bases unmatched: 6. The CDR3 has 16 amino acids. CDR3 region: CASTRGQSSYNSPLHF. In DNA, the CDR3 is TGTGCCAGCACCCGGGGACAGAGCTCCTATAATTCACCCCTCCACTTT.

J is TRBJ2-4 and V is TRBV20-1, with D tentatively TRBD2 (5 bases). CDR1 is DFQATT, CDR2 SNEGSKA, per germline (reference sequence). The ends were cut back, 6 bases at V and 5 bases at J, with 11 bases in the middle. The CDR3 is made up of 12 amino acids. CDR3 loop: CSADRDQNIQYF. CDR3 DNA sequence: TGCAGTGCGGACCGGGATCAAAACATTCAGTACTTC.

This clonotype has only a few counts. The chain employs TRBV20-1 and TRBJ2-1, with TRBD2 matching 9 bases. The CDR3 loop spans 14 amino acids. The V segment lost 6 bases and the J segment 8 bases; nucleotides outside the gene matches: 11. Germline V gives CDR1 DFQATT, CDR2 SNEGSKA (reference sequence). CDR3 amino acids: CSATTRAGGYEQFF. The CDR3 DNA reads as TGCAGTGCCACCACTAGAGCGGGGGGTTATGAGCAGTTCTTC.

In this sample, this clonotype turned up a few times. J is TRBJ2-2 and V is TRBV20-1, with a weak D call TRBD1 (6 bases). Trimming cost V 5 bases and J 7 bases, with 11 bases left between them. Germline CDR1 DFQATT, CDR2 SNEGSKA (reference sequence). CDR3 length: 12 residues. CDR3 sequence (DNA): TGCAGTGCTGAGGGACAAGGCGGGGAGCTGTTTTTT. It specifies CSAEGQGGELFF.

The CDR3 protein is CASSFGAGGRTDTQYF. CDR3 in DNA: TGTGCCAGCAGTTTTGGAGCAGGGGGGCGTACAGATACGCAGTATTTT. V usage is TRBV12-3 or TRBV12-4 and J usage is TRBJ2-3, with a tentative D call TRBD1 (7 bases). The CDR3 length is 16 residues. V was shortened by 3 bases and J by 3 bases, with 16 bases between the two germline ends.

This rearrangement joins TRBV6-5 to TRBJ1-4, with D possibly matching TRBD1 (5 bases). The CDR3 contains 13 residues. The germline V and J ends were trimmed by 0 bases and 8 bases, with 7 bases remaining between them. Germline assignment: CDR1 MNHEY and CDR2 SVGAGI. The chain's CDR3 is CASSYSGREKLFF. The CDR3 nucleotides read TGTGCCAGCAGTTACTCGGGACGGGAAAAACTGTTTTTT.